A selection of T cell receptor beta chains follows, all from one sample in a study of blood T cell repertoires in COVID-19. The table came from immunoSEQ multiplex PCR; TCRdb's copy has only in-frame clones and leaves some out. The data show fewer than 650,000 clones, 85% to 90% seen once. The sequenced sample consisted of peripheral blood. The receptors derive from a woman in her forties or fifties with COVID-19, enrolled during active disease. CDR3s include the opening cysteine and the closing phenylalanine or tryptophan. Where a row states a size, it is once, few, many or the class of an expanded clone; other rows omit it.

v_gene	j_gene	abundance	CDR3aa
TRBV5-8	TRBJ1-5	NA	CASSPPNQPQHF
TRBV30	TRBJ1-2	NA	CAEGNGYTF
TRBV6-6	TRBJ1-2	NA	CASSTGTGGYGYTF
TRBV6-1	TRBJ1-2	once	CASSEALGRNYGYTF
TRBV15	TRBJ2-5	NA	CATSSLAETQYF
TRBV15	TRBJ1-2	NA	CATSRGLAGGGYGYTF
TRBV9	TRBJ2-1	NA	CASGGSSYNEQFF
TRBV5-1	TRBJ2-7	NA	CASSDGGGSRTYEQYF
TRBV5-1	TRBJ2-1	NA	CASSLVAGAEQFF
TRBV5-1	TRBJ1-1	NA	CASSQGQRGFDPEAFF
TRBV6-5	TRBJ1-6	few	CASSYASDNSPLHF
TRBV6-6	TRBJ1-1	NA	CASSQGFRPEAFF
TRBV2	TRBJ1-2	once	CASSEASRNYGYTF